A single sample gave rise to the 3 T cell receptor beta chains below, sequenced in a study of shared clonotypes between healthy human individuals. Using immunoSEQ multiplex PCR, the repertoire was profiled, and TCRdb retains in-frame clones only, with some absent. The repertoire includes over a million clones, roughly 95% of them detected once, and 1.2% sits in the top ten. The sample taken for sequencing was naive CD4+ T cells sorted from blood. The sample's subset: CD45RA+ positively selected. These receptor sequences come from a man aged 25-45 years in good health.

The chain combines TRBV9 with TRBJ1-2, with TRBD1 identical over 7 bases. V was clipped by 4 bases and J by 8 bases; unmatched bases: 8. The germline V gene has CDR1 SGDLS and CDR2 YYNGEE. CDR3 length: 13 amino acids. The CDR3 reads CASSSTTGLGYTF. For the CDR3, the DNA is TGTGCCAGCAGCTCAACGACAGGGTTAGGCTACACCTTC.

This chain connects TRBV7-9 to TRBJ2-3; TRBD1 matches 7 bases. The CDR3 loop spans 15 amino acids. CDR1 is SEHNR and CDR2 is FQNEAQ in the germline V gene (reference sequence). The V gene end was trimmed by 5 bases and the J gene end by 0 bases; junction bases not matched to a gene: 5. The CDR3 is CASSRQGRSTDTQYF. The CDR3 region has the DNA TGTGCCAGCAGCCGACAGGGCCGAAGCACAGATACGCAGTATTTT.

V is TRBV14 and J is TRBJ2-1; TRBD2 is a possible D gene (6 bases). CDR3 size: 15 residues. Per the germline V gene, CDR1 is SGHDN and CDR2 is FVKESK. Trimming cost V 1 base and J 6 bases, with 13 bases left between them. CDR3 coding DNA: TGTGCCAGCAGCCAAGGTCTAGCGCGGGCCAATGAGCAGTTCTTC. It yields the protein CASSQGLARANEQFF.